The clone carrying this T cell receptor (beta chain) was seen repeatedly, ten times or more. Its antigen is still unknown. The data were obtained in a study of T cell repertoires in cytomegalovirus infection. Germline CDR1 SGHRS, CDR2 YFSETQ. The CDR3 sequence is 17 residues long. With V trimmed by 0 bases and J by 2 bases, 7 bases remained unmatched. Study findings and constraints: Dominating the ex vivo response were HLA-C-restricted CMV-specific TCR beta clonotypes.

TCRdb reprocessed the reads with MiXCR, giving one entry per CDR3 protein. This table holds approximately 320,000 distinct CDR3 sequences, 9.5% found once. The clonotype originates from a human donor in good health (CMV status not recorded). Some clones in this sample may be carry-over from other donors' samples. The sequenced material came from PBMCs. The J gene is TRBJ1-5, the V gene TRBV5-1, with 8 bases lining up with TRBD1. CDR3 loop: CASSLALRGQGNQPQHF. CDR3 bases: TGCGCCAGCAGCTTGGCTTTGAGGGGACAGGGCAATCAGCCCCAGCATTTT.